This T cell receptor (beta chain) is from a study of cytomegalovirus exposure and HLA in healthy donors (TCRdb year 2017). Regarding the research as a whole: An earlier analysis of 550 to 700 of the donors reported about 290 Gb of sequence data and 117 million unique TCR beta sequences from about 200 million T cells. The study aimed to test whether signatures of past pathogen exposure could be identified by cataloging public T cell receptors. In addition to the first cohort of 666 subjects, a separate validation cohort of 130 or so different subjects was used. To predict cytomegalovirus infection status, the study brought together high-throughput TCR immunosequencing, statistical association of individual TCRs with disease status, and machine learning. Donor age, sex, ethnicity and CMV serostatus were collected together with the repertoire data. The number of donors typed differed by locus, with about 629-630 for A, B, C, DRB1 and DQB1, roughly 520 for DQA1, 600 to 610 for DPA1, and some 470 for DPB1. Roughly 290 gigabases of sequencing data and 75 million to 85 million unique TCR sequences made up an early release that covered approximately 700 HLA-typed donors. Of the roughly 400 genotyped donors, 65% to 90% fell in the genetic ancestry cluster associated with self-reported Caucasian donors. HLA typing covered class I and class II loci at four-digit resolution. An earlier analysis of more than 450 of the donors used high-throughput TCR beta sequencing to judge whether each TCR beta V gene segment behaved as functional or pseudogenic. Genome-wide SNP genotypes for about 65% of the 666 donors were used in a later genetic analysis, which treated that subset as a discovery cohort. Rather than drawing on any new phenotypic data, the later analysis identified candidate immune exposures from TCR beta sequences and the way those sequences occurred across donors. Among 300 to 450 genotyped donors of the cohort, an average of around 240,000 unique TCR beta nucleotide sequences were sequenced per donor, 15% to 20% of them non-productive. The T cell repertoires of about 700 subjects were profiled by immunosequencing and related to cytomegalovirus serostatus. A handful of DR-DQ haplotypes were handled as single units for association and clustering because linkage in the cohort was strong. A later analysis re-examined previously published TCR beta repertoires from hundreds of donors and added high-resolution HLA genotyping to investigate patterns of TCR occurrence. Every discovery cohort repertoire had been produced on one sequencing platform.

The cohort consisted of 600 or so healthy bone marrow donors. All cohort members were sampled while nominally healthy, although unrecorded immune exposures were likely present. The donor tested CMV seropositive and was one of the 289 seropositive cohort members. A peripheral blood sample was provided by each donor, and peripheral blood mononuclear cells were used for TCR beta sequencing. Genomic DNA was extracted from the blood cell samples with the Qiagen DNeasy Blood Extraction Kit. Here is what the overall study found, with its caveats: The earlier analysis of about 600 of the donors excluded some 15 rarely observed V segments, including chromosome 9 orphons, because counts were too low. A few of the identified cytomegalovirus-associated TCR beta chains were confirmed in vitro to be specific for cytomegalovirus antigens. The only immune exposure information available for the cohort was CMV serostatus. A further reported finding was that TCR beta sequences accurately predicted the HLA-A and HLA-B alleles for most subjects in the first cohort. In the study, approximately 150 TCR beta chains were listed as associated with cytomegalovirus. This cohort had only TCR beta chains sequenced, and the lack of alpha or paired-chain data limited which features could be detected. An earlier analysis of several hundred of the donors showed that most TCR beta V segments appeared in productive rearrangements either about 87% or about 30% of the time, which broadly matched IMGT annotations. According to a later analysis, parvovirus B19, influenza, CMV and Epstein-Barr virus appeared linked to several top co-occurrence clusters. Across donors, most TCR sequences were observed very rarely, whereas some public TCRs were present in many individuals. According to the authors, the approach could potentially be generalized to other disease states and immunological phenotypes. In a later analysis, TCR association rates were found to vary across HLA loci, with the most associated TCRs seen for DRB1 alleles and the fewest for HLA-C alleles. Some IMGT-functional V segments, including TRBV6-2 and TRBV6-3, could not be distinguished by the 87-base-pair reads and were therefore excluded. In a later analysis, HLA-associated TCR beta chains were found to be more clonally expanded and to have lower generation probabilities than equally common non-associated chains. When HLA alleles, especially DR and DQ, strongly co-occurred, TCR associations were difficult to assign to individual alleles. The classifier was reported to diagnose cytomegalovirus status with high specificity and sensitivity in both the original cohort and the validation cohort. According to a later analysis, most CMV-associated TCR beta chains appeared to be HLA-restricted, and the HLA associations seemed to be driven largely by CMV exposure. A cluster of highly shared sequence variants was judged likely to represent a technical artifact of the sequencing pipeline. Linkage disequilibrium might explain the correlated functional status among segregating V segments, but an unknown experimental factor could not be ruled out. In a later genetic analysis, fewer N-insertions in productive TCRs were reported among donors in an Asian-associated ancestry cluster than the roughly 640-donor mean. Roughly uniform sequencing depth across donors was assumed in presence/absence analyses, although this assumption may not hold. A later genetic analysis associated a missense DCLRE1C variant with V-gene and J-gene trimming of TCR beta chains, and an independent cohort replicated the association. At a false discovery rate of 0.05, a later analysis linked roughly 17,000 TCR beta sequences to specific HLA alleles. HLA typing was unavailable for some donors at each locus, so association tests used only the typed subset.

CDR1 and CDR2, looked up from the germline V gene, are SQVTM and ANQGSEA. Relative to germline, V is 5 bases shorter and J is 7 bases shorter, with 12 bases between their ends. The cysteine opens and the phenylalanine closes a CDR3 of 11 amino acids. The only DNA kept is the CDR3, 33 bases in frame from the first base. For this clone: The antigen this receptor binds is unknown. No quality values exist for individual bases; no much larger clone is one base distant.

Library creation used the immunoSEQ multiplex PCR assay. For the multiplex PCR, a mixture combining 60 forward primers for TCR Vbeta segments and 13 reverse primers for TCR Jbeta segments was used. The CDR3 region of rearranged TCR beta genes was amplified from genomic DNA with a multiplex PCR assay. Amplified TCR beta libraries were sequenced as 87-base-pair reads on the Illumina HiSeq System. Per the source publication's procedure: In a later analysis, tens of millions of unique TCR beta chains were counted across the approximately 640 repertoires, and roughly 11 million of these chains were shared by at least two donors. Raw reads were error-corrected and collapsed into unique sequences by a nearest-neighbor algorithm in which closely related sequences were merged to remove PCR and sequencing errors. V, D and J gene segments were assigned by aligning CDR3 sequences to IMGT reference sequences. For a sequence to be retained, at least a six-nucleotide match to both a V gene segment and a J gene segment was required. A rearrangement was called productive if the CDR3 had no stop codons and remained in frame with V and J, and every other rearrangement was called non-productive. Following IMGT convention, CDR3 was defined as the stretch from the second conserved V-encoded cysteine up to the conserved J-encoded phenylalanine. In an earlier analysis of around 640 of the donors, sequences lacking an unambiguous match to a single V gene segment were excluded. In an earlier analysis of approximately 590 of the donors, a V segment was called functional when productive rearrangements were above 56.7%, and segregating when the standard deviation between donors exceeded 5%. To diagnose cytomegalovirus status from the catalog of TCR beta chain sequences, a statistical classification framework was built. In a later analysis, V and J genes were assigned by comparing TCR nucleotide sequences against IMGT/GENE-DB human TR gene sequences. Using the TCRdist pipeline, a later analysis assigned CDR3 sequences along with most-parsimonious VDJ recombination scenarios. A later analysis defined each TCR beta chain by its CDR3 amino acid sequence plus V-gene family, and excluded reads lacking a unique V-gene family. To address suspected cross-contamination and a sequencing artifact, a later analysis removed approximately 600 highly shared, low-generation-probability nucleotide sequences. For each public chain, a later analysis derived a clonal expansion index from normalized ranks of inferred template counts within each repertoire. A later analysis computed generation probabilities with a VDJ recombination model fitted to out-of-frame rearrangements, and checked the results against IGoR. In a later analysis, TCR-TCR, TCR-HLA and TCR-CMV co-occurrence was scored with hypergeometric tests, and a repertoire-size bias correction was applied to TCR pairs. In a later analysis, false discovery rates were estimated by permuting HLA or CMV assignments 20 times. A later analysis grouped co-occurring TCRs with DBSCAN, adding TCRdist sequence similarity when clustering within HLA-allele-positive subsets. Repertoires with fewer than 30,000 or more than 120,000 public chains, plus five repertoires with anomalous nucleotide sharing, were excluded from co-occurrence clustering. Drawn from immuneACCESS, this table holds only the in-frame rearrangements with V and J called that TCRdb kept. Clones are partly lost; checked studies trace under half to an unresolved V gene and leave the rest unexplained. Clonal size and the V and J genes are those of that table, whereas D and trimming came from the DNA. Within this sample are about 210,000 clones, with around four fifths of them counted one time only. Together, the top ten hold less than 2% of the sample.

The chain uses TRBV29-1 and TRBJ2-7; the D gene is perhaps TRBD1, on 6 matching bases. The sequenced sample was PBMCs. The TCR originated in a man between 40 and 49 years old in good health and CMV-seropositive. The CDR3 protein sequence reads: CSVQKGTEQYF. The sequenced DNA: TGCAGCGTTCAGAAAGGGACAGAGCAGTACTTC.